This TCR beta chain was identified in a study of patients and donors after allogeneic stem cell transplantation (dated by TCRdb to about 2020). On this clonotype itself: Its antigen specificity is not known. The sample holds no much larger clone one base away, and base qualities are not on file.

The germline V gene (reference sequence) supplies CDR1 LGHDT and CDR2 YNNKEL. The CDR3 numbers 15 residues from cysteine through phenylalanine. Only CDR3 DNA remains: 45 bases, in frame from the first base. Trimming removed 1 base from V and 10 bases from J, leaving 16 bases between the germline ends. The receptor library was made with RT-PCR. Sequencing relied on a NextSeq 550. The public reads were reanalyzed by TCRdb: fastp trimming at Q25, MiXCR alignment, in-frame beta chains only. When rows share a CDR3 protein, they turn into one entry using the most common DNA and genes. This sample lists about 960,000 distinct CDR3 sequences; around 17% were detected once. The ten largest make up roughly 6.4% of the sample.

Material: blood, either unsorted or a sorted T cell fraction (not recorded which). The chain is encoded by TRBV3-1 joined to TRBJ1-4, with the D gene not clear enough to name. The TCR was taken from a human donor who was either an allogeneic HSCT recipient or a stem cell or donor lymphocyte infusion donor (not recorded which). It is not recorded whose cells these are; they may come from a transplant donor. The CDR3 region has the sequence CASSQGNHYTGKLFF. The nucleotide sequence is TGTGCCAGCAGCCAAGGGAATCACTATACTGGAAAACTGTTTTTT.